A selection of T cell receptor beta chains follows, all from one sample in a study of blood T cells in healthy people across ages. Each CDR3 protein is one row after TCRdb ran MiXCR on the 5' RACE reads. The sample holds approximately 690,000 distinct CDR3 sequences, roughly 41% seen once. Sequences were obtained from blood. These receptors all stem from an elderly man in good health. Each CDR3 is given with its conserved first and last residue. The D gene is left open where the match is weak. Clone size, where shown, is once, few, many, or a class for clones that have expanded.

>TRBJ2-7|.|TRBV28|TRBD2
TGTGCCAGCAGTAAGACGGGAGGGTCCAACGAGCAGTACTTC
CASSKTGGSNEQYF
>TRBJ2-1|.|TRBV20-1|TRBD2
TGCAGTGCGCCCGATCGGGCTAGCGGGAGCTCCTACAATGAGCGGTTCTTC
CSAPDRASGSSYNERFF
>TRBJ2-2|.|TRBV12-3/TRBV12-4|.
TGTGCCAGCAGTGCCGGGACCCCAGGACTGAACACCGGGGAGCTGTTTTTT
CASSAGTPGLNTGELFF
>TRBJ1-5|.|TRBV14|.
TGTGCCAGCAGCCAGGACGGCAGGGAGCCCCAGCATTTT
CASSQDGREPQHF
>TRBJ2-5|few|TRBV7-8|.
TGTGCCAGCAGCTTACGGATGGCCGGGGCCCAGTACTTC
CASSLRMAGAQYF
>TRBJ2-3|few|TRBV4-2|TRBD1
TGTGCCAGCAGCCGACAGGGGGCGACGCAGTATTTT
CASSRQGATQYF
>TRBJ1-1|.|TRBV20-1|.
TGCAGTGCTCCCAGGCGGGCGGGCACTGGAGCTTTCTTT
CSAPRRAGTGAFF
>TRBJ1-1|once|TRBV7-8|.
TGTGCCAGCAGCTTAACCCGGGTTAGTTATGCTTTCTTT
CASSLTRVSYAFF
>TRBJ2-3|.|TRBV2|.
TGTGCCAGCAGTGAAGAGGGTCGACACATCACAGATACGCAGTATTTT
CASSEEGRHITDTQYF
>TRBJ2-5|.|TRBV6-1|.
TGTGCCAGCAGTGAAGGCTATTTTCAAGAGACCCAGTACTTC
CASSEGYFQETQYF